Each of the 9 T cell receptor beta chains below was sequenced from the same sample in a study of blood T cell repertoires in COVID-19. Data came from immunoSEQ multiplex PCR; TCRdb stores just in-frame clones and leaves some out. The data show about 100,000 clones, with more than 85% seen just once and 7.4% held by the top ten. The source material was peripheral blood. The receptors were gathered from a man under 40 in a cohort sampled during active COVID-19.

The V call is TRBV18, the J call TRBJ1-6; D might be TRBD1 (5 bases). This CDR3 is 16 amino acids long. V was shortened by 8 bases and J by 5 bases, with 19 bases between the two germline ends. Germline lookup yields CDR1 KGHSH and CDR2 LQKENI. The CDR3 bases are TGTGCCAGCGCCCCGGGCACGTCAGGGAATAATTCACCCCTCCACTTT. Encoded protein: CASAPGTSGNNSPLHF.

This chain uses TRBV7-2 with TRBJ2-3; 8 nucleotides align to TRBD2. Germline V gene sequence: CDR1 SGHTA, CDR2 FQGNSA. The CDR3 extends over 15 amino acids. With 1 base clipped from V and 4 bases from J, the junction kept 4 bases outside the gene matches. As DNA, the CDR3 is TGTGCCAGCAGCTTAGTGGCGGGGGGTTCAGATACGCAGTATTTT. Its protein product is CASSLVAGGSDTQYF.

This chain connects TRBV5-5 to TRBJ2-3, with D possibly TRBD2 on 5 matching bases. Germline V gives CDR1 SGHKS, CDR2 YYEKEE (reference sequence). The CDR3 is 15 residues long. Between the trimmed V and J ends, which lost 0 bases and 1 base, there was a span of 9 bases. The CDR3 protein is CASSLGGIGTDTQYF. The DNA of the CDR3 is TGTGCCAGCAGCTTGGGAGGGATTGGCACAGATACGCAGTATTTT.

The chain employs TRBV2 and TRBJ1-1; D call uncertain. This CDR3 is 14 amino acids long. V lost 2 bases to trimming and J lost 0 bases, with 7 bases between them. CDR1 SNHLY and CDR2 FYNNEI come from the germline V gene. The CDR3 loop is CASSEIAVNTEAFF. The DNA for the CDR3 is TGTGCCAGCAGTGAAATAGCGGTGAACACTGAAGCTTTCTTT.

This clone was observed a handful of times. J is TRBJ2-1 and V is TRBV30; 7 bases align to TRBD1. Unmatched junction bases numbered 11, after V lost 2 bases and J lost 1 base. This CDR3 region has 17 residues. Germline assignment: CDR1 GTSNPN and CDR2 SVGIG (reference sequence). CDR3 in amino acids: CAWSPPRRGRSYNEQFF. The CDR3 coding sequence is TGTGCCTGGAGTCCTCCCCGTAGGGGGCGATCCTACAATGAGCAGTTCTTC. Together with reference TRBV30 and TRBJ2-1, the CDR3 gives the full variable domain: SQTIHQWPATLVQPVGSPLSLECTVEGTSNPNLYWYRQAAGRGLQLLFYSVGIGQISSEVPQNLSASRPQDRQFILSSKKLLLSDSGFYLCAWSPPRRGRSYNEQFFGPGTRLTVL.

The chain carries TRBV3-1 (or the pseudogene TRBV3-2) and TRBJ1-1; TRBD1 might be the D (5 bases). The CDR3 runs to 11 residues. V was cut by 3 bases and J by 7 bases, with 6 bases left in between. Germline assignment: CDR1 LGHDT and CDR2 YNNKEL (reference sequence). Written as DNA, the CDR3 is TGTGCCAGCAGCCACGACAGTGAAGCTTTCTTT. This codes for CASSHDSEAFF.

The chain couples TRBV14 to TRBJ2-2; the D is unclear. CDR1 is SGHDN and CDR2 is FVKESK in the germline V gene. The ends were cut back, 1 base at V and 1 base at J, with 4 bases in the middle. The CDR3 contains 14 residues. CDR3 nucleotide sequence: TGTGCCAGCAGCCAAGTCAGGAACACCGGGGAGCTGTTTTTT. Its translation: CASSQVRNTGELFF. The full variable domain, completed using reference TRBV14 and TRBJ2-2, is EAGVTQFPSHSVIEKGQTVTLRCDPISGHDNLYWYRRVMGKEIKFLLHFVKESKQDESGMPNNRFLAERTGGTYSTLKVQPAELEDSGVYFCASSQVRNTGELFFGEGSRLTVL.

This chain connects TRBV27 to TRBJ1-6; D is possibly TRBD1 (6 bases). From germline, CDR1 is MNHEY and CDR2 SMNVEV (reference sequence). The ends were cut back, 6 bases at V and 3 bases at J, with 12 bases in the middle. CDR3 length equals 15 residues. CDR3 in DNA: TGTGCCAGCAGCTCGGACAGAAACTATAATTCACCCCTCCACTTT. The encoded protein is CASSSDRNYNSPLHF.

As concerns this clone: Additional DNA sequences in this sample encode the identical CDR3. This chain links TRBV7-2 with TRBJ2-7, with 7 bases identical to TRBD1. The germline gives CDR1 SGHTA, CDR2 FQGNSA. The CDR3 loop spans 14 amino acids. V was clipped by 5 bases and J by 0 bases; unmatched bases: 4. The CDR3 protein is CASSLGTVSYEQYF. In DNA, the CDR3 is TGTGCCAGCAGCCTAGGGACAGTCTCCTACGAGCAGTACTTC. Looking up the rest from reference TRBV7-2 and TRBJ2-7 gives the full variable domain: GAGVSQSPSNKVTEKGKDVELRCDPISGHTALYWYRQSLGQGLEFLIYFQGNSAPDKSGLPSDRFSAERTGGSVSTLTIQRTQQEDSAVYLCASSLGTVSYEQYFGPGTRLTVT.